This T cell receptor beta chain is drawn from a study of blood T cell repertoires in COVID-19. Patients in Seattle were enrolled during active infection, then followed longitudinally. As originally analysed: Nucleated cell counts were estimated from reference gene primer amplification. The protocol was immunoSEQ multiplex PCR, while the TCRdb copy is restricted to in-frame clones and leaves out a portion. Clonal size and the V and J genes are those of that table, whereas D and trimming came from the DNA. Among about 200,000 clones listed, approximately 85% were seen once. Concerning this clone itself: This same CDR3 is encoded by further DNA sequences in the sample.

With 0 bases removed from V and 2 bases from J, the gap between germline ends came to 7 bases. Germline V gene sequence: CDR1 SGHTA, CDR2 FQGNSA. This CDR3 comprises 14 residues. V gene TRBV7-2 combines with J gene TRBJ1-2; D ambiguous. The source is a woman in her 70s with COVID-19, enrolled during active disease. The sequenced sample was peripheral blood. CDR3 sequence: CASSLAAGNYGYTF. The CDR3 bases are TGTGCCAGCAGCTTAGCGGCGGGAAACTATGGCTACACCTTC.